The text below deals with one TCR beta chain. The entry originates in a study of blood T cell repertoires in COVID-19. Turning to the study itself: The United States, Italy and Spain provided the acute and convalescent COVID-19 samples. Nucleic acid was either cDNA or gDNA, and it came from T cells, B-cell-depleted T cells, or PBMCs.

Original data processing: For nucleated cells, counts were estimated from reference gene primer amplification. Data came from immunoSEQ multiplex PCR; TCRdb stores just in-frame clones and leaves some out. That table furnishes V, J and clone size, whereas the DNA furnished D and trimming. The sample consists of around 140,000 clones, approximately 87% of them appearing once. Germline loops: CDR1 SGHRS, CDR2 YFSETQ. The CDR3 sequence is 15 residues long. V was clipped by 7 bases and J by 0 bases, with 15 bases between them. The chain carries TRBV5-1 and TRBJ2-3; weak D call: TRBD1 (6 bases). The sample was peripheral blood. This sequence was found in an elderly man with acute or convalescent COVID-19. CDR3 bases: TGCGCCAGCTCTTGGACAGTCTCTAGCACAGATACGCAGTATTTT. Encoded protein: CASSWTVSSTDTQYF.